Shown below are 28 T cell receptor beta chains from a single sample sequenced in a study of T cell changes during pregnancy in multiple sclerosis (dated by TCRdb to between 2019 and 2020). To prepare the library, the immunoSEQ multiplex PCR assay was applied. Not all clones reach the TCRdb copy of this immuneACCESS table, which keeps in-frame sequences only. Checked studies attribute under half of the gap to unresolved V genes and leave the rest unexplained. This sample is represented by roughly 30,000 clones; 85% of them were singletons. The top ten constitute 7% to 10% of the sample. This material consisted of CD8+ T cells from peripheral blood mononuclear cells, taken after pregnancy. All receptors derive from a female donor with multiple sclerosis, enrolled in a pregnancy study.

The chain carries TRBV25-1 and TRBJ1-2; a possible D gene is TRBD1 (6 bases). The germline gives CDR1 MGHDK, CDR2 SYGVNS. The CDR3 totals 12 residues. V shed 2 bases and J shed 5 bases, with 6 bases lying between them. The CDR3 region has the DNA TGTGCCAGCAGTGAACAGGGGTATGGCTACACCTTC. Amino acid sequence: CASSEQGYGYTF.

This clone was detected only once. The V call is TRBV18, the J call TRBJ2-7; D perhaps matches TRBD1 (5 bases). V was shortened by 3 bases and J by 2 bases, with 8 bases between the two germline ends. The CDR3 spans 13 residues. The germline gives CDR1 KGHSH, CDR2 LQKENI. The CDR3 protein is CASSPGPAYEQYF. The CDR3 DNA sequence: TGTGCCAGCTCACCGGGGCCGGCCTACGAGCAGTACTTC. The variable domain in full, with the rest retrieved from reference TRBV18 and TRBJ2-7, is NAGVMQNPRHLVRRRGQEARLRCSPMKGHSHVYWYRQLPEEGLKFMVYLQKENIIDESGMPKERFSAEFPKEGPSILRIQQVVRGDSAAYFCASSPGPAYEQYFGPGTRLTVT.

This sequence joins TRBV6-1 and TRBJ2-3; TRBD2 might be the D (5 bases). CDR1 and CDR2 from the germline V gene are MNHNS and SASEGT. CDR3 length equals 16 residues. V was clipped by 2 bases and J by 0 bases, with 12 bases between them. This CDR3 is CASSEIGPGSTDTQYF. The CDR3 nucleotides read TGTGCCAGCAGTGAAATCGGGCCGGGGAGCACAGATACGCAGTATTTT.

This chain joins TRBV7-9 and TRBJ2-2; possibly TRBD1 for D (7 bases). Germline V gives CDR1 SEHNR, CDR2 FQNEAQ (reference sequence). This CDR3 is built from 15 residues. V lost 1 base, J lost 6 bases, and 12 bases lay in between. Here the CDR3 DNA reads TGTGCCAGCAGCTTAGACACAGGGGAGGCCGGGGAGCTGTTTTTT. Protein product: CASSLDTGEAGELFF.

Only one count was recorded for this clone. The chain couples TRBV6-5 to TRBJ2-3; 7 nucleotides line up with TRBD2. Germline CDR1 MNHEY, CDR2 SVGAGI. Trimming removed 8 bases from V and 1 base from J; junction bases left unmatched: 0. This CDR3 region has 12 residues. In DNA, the CDR3 is TGTGCCAGCGCGGGGGGCACAGATACGCAGTATTTT. It specifies CASAGGTDTQYF.

This clone was seen just once. The chain uses TRBV7-9 and TRBJ2-1; perhaps TRBD1 as D (6 bases). The V and J ends lost 1 base and 10 bases respectively, with 17 bases between them. Germline-derived CDR1 and CDR2 are SEHNR and FQNEAQ (reference sequence). The CDR3 is 15 amino acids. CDR3 loop: CASSLGQGIHLEQFF. The CDR3, as DNA: TGTGCCAGCAGCTTAGGGCAGGGGATTCATCTAGAGCAGTTCTTC.

The gene calls are TRBV30 and TRBJ2-7, with 7 bases lining up with TRBD2. Germline loops: CDR1 GTSNPN, CDR2 SVGIG (reference sequence). The J segment lost 2 bases and the V segment lost 4 bases, leaving 5 bases of the junction unmatched. The CDR3 contains 13 residues. The DNA of the CDR3 is TGTGCCTGGACGCCTGGGACTACCTACGAGCAGTACTTC. Its translation: CAWTPGTTYEQYF.

The chain combines TRBV6-1 with TRBJ2-3; 11 bases line up with TRBD2. Trimming took 4 bases from V and 1 from J; bases not matched to a gene: 7. Germline V gene data show CDR1 as MNHNS and CDR2 as SASEGT. This CDR3 region has 17 residues. The CDR3 protein is CASSVLAGGPGTDTQYF. DNA of the CDR3: TGTGCCAGCAGTGTGTTAGCGGGGGGGCCCGGCACAGATACGCAGTATTTT.

The rearrangement uses TRBV28 and TRBJ2-7; D gene ambiguous. The V gene lost 2 bases and the J gene lost 3 bases, with 5 bases spanning the gap. This CDR3 is 12 amino acids long. Germline V lookup: CDR1 MDHEN, CDR2 SYDVKM. The CDR3 sequence: CASSLANYEQYF. The CDR3 nucleotides are TGTGCCAGCAGTTTAGCGAACTACGAGCAGTACTTC.

The chain links TRBV5-1 to TRBJ2-1; the match to TRBD2 covers 14 bases. The CDR3 is made up of 16 amino acids. Germline CDR1 and CDR2: SGHRS and YFSETQ. The junction had 6 bases not matched to a gene; V was cut back by 2 bases and J by 8 bases. In DNA, the CDR3 is TGCGCCAGCAGCTTCAGACTAGCGGGGGGGTTGGATGAGCAGTTCTTC. Protein product: CASSFRLAGGLDEQFF.

The genes are TRBV7-9 and TRBJ2-7, with D possibly TRBD2 on 5 matching bases. The germline gives CDR1 SEHNR, CDR2 FQNEAQ (reference sequence). V lost 1 base and J 2 bases, leaving 12 bases between the germline ends. This CDR3 has 15 residues. Written as DNA, the CDR3 is TGTGCCAGCAGCTTAGTGTCTAGCCACACCTACGAGCAGTACTTC. It encodes CASSLVSSHTYEQYF.

The V gene is TRBV4-1, the J gene TRBJ1-1, with D hard to call. The CDR3 loop spans 13 amino acids. Germline CDR1 is MGHRA and CDR2 is YSYEKL. Deletions cut 5 bases from V and 7 bases from J, with 14 bases between. The CDR3 sequence: CASSSRLAFEAFF. The CDR3 DNA reads TGCGCCAGCAGCTCTCGACTGGCCTTTGAAGCTTTCTTT.

V gene TRBV7-9 combines with J gene TRBJ2-2, with a weak D call TRBD2 (6 bases). CDR3 length equals 15 residues. The V end was cut by 8 bases, the J end by 4 bases, with 17 bases between. Germline CDR1 is SEHNR and CDR2 is FQNEAQ (reference sequence). CDR3 in amino acids: CASSPAGLFTGELFF. The DNA of the CDR3 is TGTGCCAGCTCTCCTGCGGGACTCTTCACCGGGGAGCTGTTTTTT.

This clone was picked up a small number of times. The chain is built from TRBV9 and TRBJ1-1; weak D call: TRBD1 (6 bases). This CDR3 has 15 residues. Germline assignment: CDR1 SGDLS and CDR2 YYNGEE. Trimming pared 0 bases from V and 6 bases from J, leaving 15 bases between. The DNA of the CDR3 is TGTGCCAGCAGCGTAGTTGAGACAGGCTACCCTGAAGCTTTCTTT. Protein: CASSVVETGYPEAFF.

V and J are TRBV10-3 and TRBJ2-7; D not certain. Germline V lookup: CDR1 ENHRY, CDR2 SYGVKD. The CDR3 totals 14 residues. V was clipped by 5 bases and J by 0 bases, with 11 bases between them. The CDR3 sequence is CAISLGSSSYEQYF. The CDR3, as DNA: TGTGCCATCAGTTTGGGCAGCTCCTCCTACGAGCAGTACTTC.

V is TRBV19 and J is TRBJ2-1; TRBD2 matches at 11 bases. CDR1 is LNHDA and CDR2 is SQIVND in the germline V gene (reference sequence). J was trimmed by 8 bases and V by 5 bases; bases with no gene match: 14. CDR3 length equals 17 residues. CDR3 coding DNA: TGTGCCAGTAGTGTCACTAGCGGGGGTTGGGGGGTGGATGAGCAGTTCTTC. Its translation is CASSVTSGGWGVDEQFF.

Written as DNA, the CDR3 is TGTGCCAGCAGCTCCGACAGGGCGAATGCTTTCTTT. This translates into CASSSDRANAFF. The J gene is TRBJ1-1, the V gene TRBV7-9; 7 bases match TRBD1. In germline, CDR1 is SEHNR, CDR2 FQNEAQ (reference sequence). The CDR3 spans 12 residues. Trimming cost V 4 bases and J 11 bases; bases outside gene matches: 7.

The J gene is TRBJ1-1, the V gene TRBV6-1, with D possibly being TRBD1 (5 bases). Trimming shortened V by 2 bases and J by 6 bases, and 16 bases separated the two germline ends. This CDR3 has 15 amino acids. In germline, CDR1 is MNHNS, CDR2 SASEGT. The CDR3 sequence: CASSEKWEGVAEAFF. The CDR3 DNA sequence: TGTGCCAGCAGTGAAAAATGGGAAGGGGTAGCTGAAGCTTTCTTT.

V usage is TRBV5-6 and J usage is TRBJ2-5, with 10 positions matching TRBD1. Germline V lookup: CDR1 SGHDT, CDR2 YYEEEE. This CDR3 spans 15 amino acids. The trim removed 4 bases at V and 5 bases at J, leaving 8 bases unmatched. The CDR3 bases are TGTGCCAGCAGCGTTAGGACAGGGGGACGGGAGACCCAGTACTTC. Its translation is CASSVRTGGRETQYF.

V gene TRBV19 combines with J gene TRBJ1-5; tentatively, D is TRBD1 (6 bases). The V gene's germline CDR1 is LNHDA and CDR2 SQIVND (reference sequence). Trimming removed 7 bases from V and 6 bases from J, with 19 bases in between. The CDR3 is made up of 15 amino acids. The DNA for the CDR3 is TGTGCCAGTACCCAGAGGACAGACCTCAGTCAGCCCCAGCATTTT. Its protein product is CASTQRTDLSQPQHF. The full variable domain, its missing parts supplied by reference TRBV19 and TRBJ1-5, is DGGITQSPKYLFRKEGQNVTLSCEQNLNHDAMYWYRQDPGQGLRLIYYSQIVNDFQKGDIAEGYSVSREKKESFPLTVTSAQKNPTAFYLCASTQRTDLSQPQHFGDGTRLSIL.

The chain is built from TRBV28 and TRBJ1-4, with D maybe TRBD1 (6 bases). The CDR3 is made up of 15 amino acids. Germline CDR1 and CDR2: MDHEN and SYDVKM. Between the trimmed V and J ends, which lost 5 bases and 4 bases, there was a span of 14 bases. The CDR3 DNA reads TGTGCCAGCAGTCCCATACAGGGCCGTAATGAAAAACTGTTTTTT. Amino acid sequence: CASSPIQGRNEKLFF.

This rearrangement joins TRBV7-9 to TRBJ2-7; TRBD1 matches 10 bases. The CDR3 has 16 residues. Trimming took 5 bases from V and 7 from J; bases not matched to a gene: 14. Germline assignment: CDR1 SEHNR and CDR2 FQNEAQ (reference sequence). The CDR3 sequence: CASSGPPGQGSGEQYF. CDR3 nucleotides: TGTGCCAGCAGCGGTCCCCCGGGACAGGGGTCGGGAGAGCAGTACTTC.

J is TRBJ2-7 and V is TRBV21-1; no check of the table's D call, TRBD1, against the DNA was made. TRBV21-1 is classified as a pseudogene. This CDR3 is 16 amino acids long. The CDR3 coding sequence is TGTGCCAGCAGCAAATCCCCGGGACAGCTCTCCTACGAGCAGTACTTC. It specifies CASSKSPGQLSYEQYF.

The rearrangement joins TRBV7-9 to TRBJ2-3, with TRBD1 matching over 9 bases. This CDR3 contains 15 residues. Germline CDR1 is SEHNR and CDR2 is FQNEAQ (reference sequence). Germline trimming cut 5 bases from V and 5 bases from J; bases unmatched to any gene: 8. CDR3 residues: CASSTGTGWRDTQYF. CDR3 nucleotides: TGTGCCAGCAGCACCGGGACAGGGTGGCGAGATACGCAGTATTTT.

J is TRBJ1-5 and V is TRBV9, with a tentative D call TRBD1 (6 bases). Germline V CDR1 and CDR2: SGDLS, YYNGEE. The CDR3 consists of 14 residues. The germline V and J ends were trimmed by 0 bases and 3 bases, with 7 bases remaining between them. The CDR3 reads CASSVGDINQPQHF. CDR3 nucleotides: TGTGCCAGCAGCGTAGGGGACATCAATCAGCCCCAGCATTTT.

The chain carries TRBV29-1 and TRBJ1-1, with D hard to call. The germline V and J ends were trimmed by 0 bases and 9 bases, with 8 bases remaining between them. This CDR3 spans 11 amino acids. Looked up from germline, CDR1 is SQVTM and CDR2 is ANQGSEA. The CDR3 bases are TGCAGCGTTGAAGATCGCGCAAAAGCTTTCTTT. Encoded protein: CSVEDRAKAFF.

The chain recombines TRBV15 with TRBJ2-7, with a weak D call TRBD2 (6 bases). Germline values: CDR1 LNHNV, CDR2 YYDKDF (reference sequence). The CDR3 spans 13 residues. V gave up 5 bases and J gave up 5 bases, with 13 bases separating them. The CDR3 loop reads CATSAGGFDEQYF. In nucleotides, the CDR3 is TGTGCCACCAGCGCAGGAGGGTTTGACGAGCAGTACTTC.

This chain uses TRBV2 with TRBJ2-7; D is possibly TRBD2 (6 bases). Germline CDR1 reads SNHLY; CDR2 reads FYNNEI. With 3 bases removed from V and 5 bases from J, the gap between germline ends came to 17 bases. The CDR3 loop spans 15 amino acids. Here the CDR3 reads CASSENLRGMDEQYF. CDR3 nucleotide sequence: TGTGCCAGCAGTGAGAATCTACGGGGGATGGACGAGCAGTACTTC.